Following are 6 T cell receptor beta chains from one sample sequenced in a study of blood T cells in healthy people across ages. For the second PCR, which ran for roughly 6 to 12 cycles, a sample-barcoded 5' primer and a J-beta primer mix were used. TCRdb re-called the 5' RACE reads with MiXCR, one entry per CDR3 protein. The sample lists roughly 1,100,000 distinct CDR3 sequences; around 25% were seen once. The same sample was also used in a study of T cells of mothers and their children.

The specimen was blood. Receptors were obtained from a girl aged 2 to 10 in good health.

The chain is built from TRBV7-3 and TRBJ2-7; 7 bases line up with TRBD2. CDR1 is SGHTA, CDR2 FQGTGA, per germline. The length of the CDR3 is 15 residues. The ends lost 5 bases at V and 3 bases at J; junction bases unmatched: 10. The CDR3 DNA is TGTGCCAGCAGCCCTATGGGGGGGGAAGGCTACGAGCAGTACTTC. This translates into CASSPMGGEGYEQYF.

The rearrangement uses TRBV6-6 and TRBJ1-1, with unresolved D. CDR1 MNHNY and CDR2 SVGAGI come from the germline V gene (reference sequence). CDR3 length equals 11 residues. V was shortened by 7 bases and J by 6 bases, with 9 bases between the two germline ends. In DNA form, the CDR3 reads TGTGCCAGCAAGGTTGGAGCTGAAGCTTTCTTT. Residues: CASKVGAEAFF.

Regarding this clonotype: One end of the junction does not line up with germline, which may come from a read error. CDR3 amino acids: CASSAGLGAYNEQFF. As DNA, the CDR3 is TGTGCCAGCAGCGCGGGACTAGGAGCCTACAATGAACAGTTCTTC. V usage is TRBV5-6 and J usage is TRBJ2-1; 8 bases line up with TRBD2. CDR3 size: 15 residues. Germline CDR1 is SGHDT and CDR2 is YYEEEE.

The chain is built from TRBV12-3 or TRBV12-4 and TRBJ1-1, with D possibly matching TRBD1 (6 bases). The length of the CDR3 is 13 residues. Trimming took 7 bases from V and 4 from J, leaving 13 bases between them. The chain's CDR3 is CASTPGETTEAFF. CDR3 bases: TGTGCCAGCACCCCAGGGGAGACCACTGAAGCTTTCTTT.

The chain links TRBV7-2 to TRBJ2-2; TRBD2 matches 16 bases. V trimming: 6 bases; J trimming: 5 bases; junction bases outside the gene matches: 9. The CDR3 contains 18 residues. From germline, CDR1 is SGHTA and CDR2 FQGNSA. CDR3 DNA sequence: TGTGCCAGCAGTCTAGGGACTAGCGGGGGGGCGTGGACCGGGGAGCTGTTTTTT. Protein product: CASSLGTSGGAWTGELFF.

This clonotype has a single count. The CDR3 nucleotides are TGCGCCAGCAGCTCGAAACCGGACCGCACCGGGGAGCTGTTTTTT. As protein: CASSSKPDRTGELFF. The rearrangement uses TRBV5-1 and TRBJ2-2, with D unresolved. V lost 3 bases and J lost 4, with 13 bases in between. The CDR3 has 15 amino acids. Germline assignment: CDR1 SGHRS and CDR2 YFSETQ. Using reference TRBV5-1 and TRBJ2-2 for the parts outside the CDR3, the full variable domain is KAGVTQTPRYLIKTRGQQVTLSCSPISGHRSVSWYQQTPGQGLQFLFEYFSETQRNKGNFPGRFSGRQFSNSRSEMNVSTLELGDSALYLCASSSKPDRTGELFFGEGSRLTVL.